The sequence of this T cell receptor beta chain was determined in a study of blood T cell repertoires in COVID-19. Study background: There were acute and convalescent COVID-19 samples, and they came from the United States, Italy and Spain. Sources were T cells, B-cell-depleted T cells, or PBMCs; the material itself was cDNA or gDNA.

In the source study's methods: From reference gene primer amplification, estimates of nucleated cell counts were derived. The method was immunoSEQ multiplex PCR; TCRdb's version includes in-frame clones alone and lacks a portion of them. Clone size and the V and J calls come from that table; the DNA yielded D and trimming. The data show fewer than 500,000 clones, with around 90% seen just once and more than 0.7% held by the top ten. The V gene lost 0 bases and the J gene lost 4 bases, with 16 bases spanning the gap. This CDR3 has 17 amino acids. Looked up from germline, CDR1 is LGHDT and CDR2 is YNNKEL (reference sequence). One Seattle source followed patients from active infection through their disease course.

The sequenced sample consisted of peripheral blood. The receptor comes from a man between 18 and 35 years old with COVID-19, enrolled during active disease. The gene calls are TRBV3-1 (or the pseudogene TRBV3-2) and TRBJ1-3, with D maybe TRBD1 (6 bases). As DNA, the CDR3 is TGTGCCAGCAGCCAAGACCCTATACAGGGATCGGGAAACACCATATATTTT. Amino acids: CASSQDPIQGSGNTIYF.